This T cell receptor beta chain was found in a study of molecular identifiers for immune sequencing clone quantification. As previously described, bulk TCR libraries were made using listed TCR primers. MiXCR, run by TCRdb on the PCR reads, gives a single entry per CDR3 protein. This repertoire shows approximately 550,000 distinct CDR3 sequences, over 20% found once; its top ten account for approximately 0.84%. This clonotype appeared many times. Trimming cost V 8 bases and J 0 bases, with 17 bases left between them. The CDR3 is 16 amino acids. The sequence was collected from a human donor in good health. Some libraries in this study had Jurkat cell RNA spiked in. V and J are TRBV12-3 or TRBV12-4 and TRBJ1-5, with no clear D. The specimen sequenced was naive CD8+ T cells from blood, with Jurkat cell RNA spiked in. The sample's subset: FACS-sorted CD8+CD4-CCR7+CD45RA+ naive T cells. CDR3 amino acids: CASGGGKFYSNQPQHF. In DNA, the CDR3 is TGTGCCAGCGGAGGAGGCAAATTTTATAGCAATCAGCCCCAGCATTTT.